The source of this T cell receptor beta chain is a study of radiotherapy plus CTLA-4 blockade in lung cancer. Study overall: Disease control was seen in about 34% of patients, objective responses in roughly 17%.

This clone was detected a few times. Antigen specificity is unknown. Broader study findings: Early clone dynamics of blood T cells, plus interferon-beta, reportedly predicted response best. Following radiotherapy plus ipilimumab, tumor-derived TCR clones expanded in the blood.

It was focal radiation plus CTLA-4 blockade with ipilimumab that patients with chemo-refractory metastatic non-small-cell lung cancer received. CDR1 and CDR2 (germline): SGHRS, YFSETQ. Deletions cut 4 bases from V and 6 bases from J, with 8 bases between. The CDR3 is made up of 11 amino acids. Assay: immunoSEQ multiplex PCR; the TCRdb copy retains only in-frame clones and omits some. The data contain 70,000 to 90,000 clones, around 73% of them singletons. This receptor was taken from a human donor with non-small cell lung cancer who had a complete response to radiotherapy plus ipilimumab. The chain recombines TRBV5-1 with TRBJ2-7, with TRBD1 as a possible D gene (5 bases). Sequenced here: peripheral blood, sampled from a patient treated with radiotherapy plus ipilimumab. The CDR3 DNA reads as TGCGCCAGCAGCGACACAGGCGAGCAGTACTTC. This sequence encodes CASSDTGEQYF.